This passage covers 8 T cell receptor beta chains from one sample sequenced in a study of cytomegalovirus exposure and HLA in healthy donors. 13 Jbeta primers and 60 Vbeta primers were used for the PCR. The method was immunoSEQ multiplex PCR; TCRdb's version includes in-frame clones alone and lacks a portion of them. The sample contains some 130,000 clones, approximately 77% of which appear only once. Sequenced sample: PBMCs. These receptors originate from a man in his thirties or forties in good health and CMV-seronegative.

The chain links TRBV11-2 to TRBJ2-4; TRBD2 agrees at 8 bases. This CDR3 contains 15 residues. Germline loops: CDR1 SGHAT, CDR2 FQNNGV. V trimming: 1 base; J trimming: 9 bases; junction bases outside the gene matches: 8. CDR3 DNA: TGTGCCAGCAGCTTAGGAGGGCGGGGGGAGGGCATTCAGTACTTC. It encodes CASSLGGRGEGIQYF. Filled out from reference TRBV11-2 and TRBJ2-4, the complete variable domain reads EAGVAQSPRYKIIEKRQSVAFWCNPISGHATLYWYQQILGQGPKLLIQFQNNGVVDDSQLPKDRFSAERLKGVDSTLKIQPAKLEDSAVYLCASSLGGRGEGIQYFGAGTRLSVL.

The CDR3 loop is CASSSSTGYGNQPQHF. The CDR3 DNA is TGTGCCAGCAGTTCTTCCACAGGGTACGGCAATCAGCCCCAGCATTTT. V and J are TRBV28 and TRBJ1-5, with a tentative D call TRBD1 (6 bases). V lost 4 bases, J lost 2 bases, and 15 bases lay in between. Germline V gene data show CDR1 as MDHEN and CDR2 as SYDVKM. CDR3 length: 16 residues.

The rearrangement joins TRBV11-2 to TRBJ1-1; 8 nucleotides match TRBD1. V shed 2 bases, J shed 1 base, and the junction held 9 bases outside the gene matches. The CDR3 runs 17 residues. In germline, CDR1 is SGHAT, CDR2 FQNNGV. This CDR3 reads CASSLRQGASENTEAFF. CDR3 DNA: TGTGCCAGCAGCTTAAGGCAGGGGGCGAGTGAGAACACTGAAGCTTTCTTT.

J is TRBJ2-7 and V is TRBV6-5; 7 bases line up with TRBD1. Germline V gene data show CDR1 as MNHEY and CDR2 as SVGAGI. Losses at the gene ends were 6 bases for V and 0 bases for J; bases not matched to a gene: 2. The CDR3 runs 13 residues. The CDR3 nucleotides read TGTGCCAGCAGGGGACAGAGCTCCTACGAGCAGTACTTC. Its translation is CASRGQSSYEQYF.

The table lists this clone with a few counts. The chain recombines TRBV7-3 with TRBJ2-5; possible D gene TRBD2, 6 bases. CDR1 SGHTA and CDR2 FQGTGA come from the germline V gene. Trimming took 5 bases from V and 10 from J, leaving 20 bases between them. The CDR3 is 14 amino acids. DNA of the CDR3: TGTGCCAGCAGCCCTACTAGCTCCCCTGACGACCAGTACTTC. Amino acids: CASSPTSSPDDQYF.

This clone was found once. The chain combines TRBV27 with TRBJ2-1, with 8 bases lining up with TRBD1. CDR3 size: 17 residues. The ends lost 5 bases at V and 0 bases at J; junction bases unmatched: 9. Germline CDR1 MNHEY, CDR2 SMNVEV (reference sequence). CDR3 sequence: CASSQTGGMSSYNEQFF. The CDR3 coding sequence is TGTGCCAGCAGTCAAACAGGGGGGATGAGCTCCTACAATGAGCAGTTCTTC.

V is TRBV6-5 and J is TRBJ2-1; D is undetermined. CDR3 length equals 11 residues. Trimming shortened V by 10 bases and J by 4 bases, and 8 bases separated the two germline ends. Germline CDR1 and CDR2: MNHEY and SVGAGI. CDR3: CATRVYNEQFF. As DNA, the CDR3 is TGTGCCACACGGGTTTACAATGAGCAGTTCTTC.

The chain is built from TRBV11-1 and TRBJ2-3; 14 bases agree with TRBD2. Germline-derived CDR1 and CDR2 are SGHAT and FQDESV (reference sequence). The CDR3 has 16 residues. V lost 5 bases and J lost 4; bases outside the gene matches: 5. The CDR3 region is CASSVGTSGRSDTQYF. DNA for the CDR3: TGTGCCAGCAGCGTCGGGACTAGCGGGAGATCAGATACGCAGTATTTT.